The clone carrying this T cell receptor (beta chain) was detected a few times. Its antigen remains unknown. The data belong to a study of T cells in Graves' hyperthyroidism and ophthalmopathy. General study points: The model made its ophthalmopathy prediction, and onset followed a median roughly six months later. Also found in blood were most expanded thyroid clonotypes above 0.001.

Stable disease denoted Graves' hyperthyroidism without ophthalmopathy progression within 18 months. Exclusion of a patient resulted from uncontrolled infection, other autoimmune disease, pregnancy or lactation. TCR beta CDR3 region amplification was performed from RNA transcripts. Primed by the HTBI set, a first-round RT-PCR was run on the TCR CDR3. TCRdb re-called the multiplex PCR reads with MiXCR, one entry per CDR3 protein. The sample consists of about 350,000 distinct CDR3 sequences, about 14% of them appearing once. The source of this sequence is a woman aged 25-40 years with Graves' hyperthyroidism. The specimen was blood.

The CDR3 DNA follows: TGCGCCAGCAGCCAAGGGGACACTTTCTACGAGCAGTACTTC. It yields the protein CASSQGDTFYEQYF. The J gene is TRBJ2-7, the V gene TRBV4-1, with D maybe TRBD1 (6 bases). The CDR3 runs 14 residues. Germline V lookup: CDR1 MGHRA, CDR2 YSYEKL. V was shortened by 1 base and J by 3 bases, with 10 bases between the two germline ends.